This T cell receptor beta chain came from a study of OX40 agonist ivuxolimab in advanced cancers. The assay was immunoSEQ multiplex PCR, and TCRdb's table has in-frame clones only and misses some. This sample has around 22,000 clones, with over 75% found just once. CDR3 length: 16 amino acids. With 4 bases removed from V and 2 bases from J, the gap between germline ends came to 18 bases. This TCR was recovered from an adult with an advanced solid tumor such as melanoma, head and neck, liver or kidney cancer. The sequences come from CD4+ or CD8+ T cells sorted from blood, collected in a trial of the OX40 agonist ivuxolimab. The chain joins TRBV5-3 to TRBJ1-2, with D perhaps matching TRBD1 (6 bases). TRBV5-3 carries the ORF label, with uncertain function. CDR3 protein: CARSAGHKGPNYGYTF. As DNA, the CDR3 is TGTGCCAGAAGCGCGGGACACAAGGGGCCCAACTATGGCTACACCTTC.